Listed here is a single TCR beta chain. Its antigen remains unidentified. Germline values: CDR1 LGHNA, CDR2 YNFKEQ. CDR3 length: 15 residues. The V end was cut by 1 base, the J end by 8 bases, with 14 bases between. Method: immunoSEQ multiplex PCR; TCRdb's copy keeps in-frame clones and lacks some. The repertoire holds about 54,000 clones, with approximately 80% as singletons. This entry comes from a study of OX40 agonist ivuxolimab in advanced cancers. Study-level information: Three patients got partial responses; one had hepatocellular carcinoma and two had cutaneous melanoma. Study-wide results and limits: CD4+ and CD8+ blood T cells expanded clonally by week 6 at 0.1 to 3.0 mg/kg. CD8+ T cells averaged more expanded clones than CD4+.

Autoimmune disease history or systemic immunosuppression led to patients being barred. This specimen was CD4+ or CD8+ T cells sorted from blood, taken in a trial of the OX40 agonist ivuxolimab. The TCR sequence derives from an adult with an advanced solid tumor such as melanoma, head and neck, liver or kidney cancer. The chain has TRBV4-2 and TRBJ1-4; the D is unclear. The CDR3: CASSQAGGGREKLFF. In DNA, the CDR3 is TGTGCCAGCAGCCAAGCGGGCGGTGGGAGAGAAAAACTGTTTTTT.